The text below deals with one T cell receptor (beta chain). Germline lookup yields CDR1 SGHNT and CDR2 YYREEE (reference sequence). This CDR3 comprises 13 residues. Trimming removed 4 bases at V and 2 bases at J, with 9 bases between. These data originate in a study of blood T cell repertoires in COVID-19. Study-level background: Acute and convalescent COVID-19 samples came from the United States, Italy and Spain. T cells, B-cell-depleted T cells, or PBMCs provided the cDNA or gDNA that served as material.

The protocol was immunoSEQ multiplex PCR, while the TCRdb copy is restricted to in-frame clones and leaves out a portion. In the table there are 200,000 or so clones, 86% of which are singletons. Participants spanned ages about 18 to 90 years and resided in 20 to 25 US areas. Source material: PBMCs or T cells enriched from blood (not recorded which). The V call is TRBV5-4, the J call TRBJ1-1; perhaps TRBD1 as D (5 bases). The receptor was isolated from a woman aged 40 to 50 with acute COVID-19. CDR3 sequence reads: CASSQGPNTEAFF. CDR3 in DNA: TGTGCCAGCAGCCAGGGCCCAAACACTGAAGCTTTCTTT.